This passage covers 29 T cell receptor beta chains from one sample sequenced in a study of blood T cell repertoires in COVID-19. The method was immunoSEQ multiplex PCR; TCRdb's version includes in-frame clones alone and lacks a portion of them. The sample consists of a few hundred thousand clones, approximately 84% of them appearing once. Sequences were obtained from PBMCs or T cells enriched from blood (not recorded which). All receptors come from a woman between 18 and 29 years old who had recovered from COVID-19.

The gene calls are TRBV3-1 (or the pseudogene TRBV3-2) and TRBJ1-2; 8 nucleotides line up with TRBD1. J was trimmed by 4 bases and V by 0 bases; bases with no gene match: 7. The CDR3 has 16 residues. Looked up from germline, CDR1 is LGHDT and CDR2 is YNNKEL (reference sequence). This CDR3 reads CASSQDAGGSGYGYTF. As DNA, the CDR3 is TGTGCCAGCAGCCAAGATGCAGGGGGCAGTGGCTATGGCTACACCTTC.

This clone was seen just once. The rearrangement links TRBV28 to TRBJ1-5; tentatively, D is TRBD1 (6 bases). The V end was cut by 5 bases, the J end by 4 bases, with 15 bases between. The CDR3 covers 15 residues. The germline gives CDR1 MDHEN, CDR2 SYDVKM. For the CDR3, the DNA is TGTGCCAGCAGTCCCCGGTTGGACAGAAATCAGCCCCAGCATTTT. Translating it yields CASSPRLDRNQPQHF. Supplemented by reference TRBV28 and TRBJ1-5, the full variable domain reads DVKVTQSSRYLVKRTGEKVFLECVQDMDHENMFWYRQDPGLGLRLIYFSYDVKMKEKGDIPEGYSVSREKKERFSLILESASTNQTSMYLCASSPRLDRNQPQHFGDGTRLSIL.

This clone was recorded a few times. CDR3: CASSYQIQGAAEAFF. The CDR3 DNA sequence: TGTGCCAGCAGCTACCAGATACAGGGGGCGGCTGAAGCTTTCTTT. This chain links TRBV7-6 with TRBJ1-1, with 9 nucleotides matching TRBD1. Germline CDR1 and CDR2: SGHVS and FNYEAQ. The CDR3 contains 15 residues. Unmatched junction bases numbered 9, after V lost 4 bases and J lost 6 bases.

The chain couples TRBV20-1 to TRBJ1-4; D may be TRBD1 (5 bases). The germline V gene has CDR1 DFQATT and CDR2 SNEGSKA (reference sequence). The CDR3 sequence is 15 residues long. V was cut by 3 bases and J by 7 bases, with 18 bases left in between. The CDR3 coding sequence is TGCAGTGCTAGTTACGGACACGTAGGTGGTGAAAAACTGTTTTTT. Amino acid sequence: CSASYGHVGGEKLFF.

This clone was found once. The sample carries other DNA sequences with the same CDR3. The chain links TRBV5-1 to TRBJ1-5, with D tentatively TRBD1 (5 bases). This CDR3 spans 14 amino acids. CDR1 and CDR2 (germline): SGHRS, YFSETQ. Trimming took 0 bases from V and 5 from J, leaving 9 bases between them. CDR3 region: CASSLAGGHQPQHF. CDR3 in DNA: TGCGCCAGCAGCTTGGCCGGGGGTCATCAGCCCCAGCATTTT. Full variable domain (outside the CDR3, taken from reference TRBV5-1 and TRBJ1-5): KAGVTQTPRYLIKTRGQQVTLSCSPISGHRSVSWYQQTPGQGLQFLFEYFSETQRNKGNFPGRFSGRQFSNSRSEMNVSTLELGDSALYLCASSLAGGHQPQHFGDGTRLSIL.

The rearrangement uses TRBV28 and TRBJ1-1; no definite D call. CDR1 is MDHEN, CDR2 SYDVKM, per germline. CDR3 size: 14 residues. The V end lost 4 bases, the J end lost 4 bases, and 13 bases lay between the germline ends. In DNA form, the CDR3 reads TGTGCCAGCAGTTCGGTTGCGGGGAGCACTGAAGCTTTCTTT. Its translation: CASSSVAGSTEAFF.

This chain joins TRBV7-9 and TRBJ1-1, with D possibly being TRBD1 (6 bases). This CDR3 has 15 residues. CDR1 SEHNR and CDR2 FQNEAQ come from the germline V gene (reference sequence). Trimming removed 2 bases at V and 6 bases at J, with 16 bases between. The chain's CDR3 is CASSLLRAGVPEAFF. The DNA for the CDR3 is TGTGCCAGCAGCTTATTAAGAGCAGGGGTCCCTGAAGCTTTCTTT.

This rearrangement joins TRBV6-1 to TRBJ1-5; no clear D. The V gene's germline CDR1 is MNHNS and CDR2 SASEGT. V dropped 2 bases and J dropped 5 bases, with 16 bases sitting between them. There are 16 residues in the CDR3. The CDR3 loop is CASSEFHGSDYQPQHF. CDR3 DNA: TGTGCCAGCAGTGAATTCCACGGAAGCGACTATCAGCCCCAGCATTTT.

The chain recombines TRBV18 with TRBJ1-4; 9 bases are shared with TRBD1. This CDR3 comprises 15 residues. Germline CDR1 KGHSH, CDR2 LQKENI. V lost 4 bases, J lost 6 bases, and 6 bases stayed unmatched. CDR3 amino acids: CASSRPGQGDEKLFF. The CDR3 DNA is TGTGCCAGCTCACGGCCGGGACAGGGTGATGAAAAACTGTTTTTT.

The chain combines TRBV21-1 with TRBJ2-6; no DNA check was done on the table's D call, TRBD2. TRBV21-1 is termed a pseudogene. CDR3 size: 16 residues. CDR3 protein: CASSKGVFSGANVLTF. The CDR3 bases are TGTGCCAGCAGCAAAGGAGTTTTCTCTGGGGCCAACGTCCTGACTTTC.

The chain joins TRBV5-1 to TRBJ2-7, with TRBD2 matching over 12 bases. Germline assignment: CDR1 SGHRS and CDR2 YFSETQ. J lost 1 base, V lost 1 base, and 6 bases had no gene match. The length of the CDR3 is 17 residues. As DNA, the CDR3 is TGCGCCAGCAGCTTGATCCAGACTAGCGGGAGTTCCTACGAGCAGTACTTC. Its protein is CASSLIQTSGSSYEQYF.

J is TRBJ1-6 and V is TRBV19, with 7 bases fitting TRBD1. The V gene end was trimmed by 8 bases and the J gene end by 5 bases; junction bases not matched to a gene: 3. The CDR3 is made up of 13 amino acids. Germline lookup yields CDR1 LNHDA and CDR2 SQIVND (reference sequence). Here the CDR3 reads CASGTVHNSPLHF. The CDR3 coding sequence is TGTGCCAGTGGGACAGTTCATAATTCACCCCTCCACTTT. Supplemented by reference TRBV19 and TRBJ1-6, the full variable domain reads DGGITQSPKYLFRKEGQNVTLSCEQNLNHDAMYWYRQDPGQGLRLIYYSQIVNDFQKGDIAEGYSVSREKKESFPLTVTSAQKNPTAFYLCASGTVHNSPLHFGNGTRLTVT.

This clone was observed a single time. This sequence joins TRBV28 and TRBJ1-6, with a tentative D call TRBD1 (5 bases). Trimming left V 2 bases short and J 13 bases short, with 9 bases between. The CDR3 runs 12 residues. Germline CDR1 MDHEN, CDR2 SYDVKM. CDR3 DNA sequence: TGTGCCAGCAGTTTACAGGGTTTCCCCCTCCACTTT. It is translated as CASSLQGFPLHF.

V usage is TRBV27 and J usage is TRBJ1-5; D is perhaps TRBD1 (6 bases). This CDR3 has 14 residues. CDR1 is MNHEY, CDR2 SMNVEV, per germline (reference sequence). Trimming cost V 8 bases and J 3 bases, with 14 bases left between them. CDR3 amino acids: CASGLWGPNQPQHF. CDR3 DNA sequence: TGTGCCAGCGGCCTTTGGGGGCCCAATCAGCCCCAGCATTTT.

V is TRBV7-9 and J is TRBJ2-7, with D possibly matching TRBD1 (6 bases). The CDR3 is 14 residues long. The V end lost 5 bases, the J end lost 0 bases, and 11 bases lay between the germline ends. Germline CDR1 and CDR2: SEHNR and FQNEAQ (reference sequence). The CDR3 sequence is CASSLATGSYEQYF. The CDR3 nucleotides read TGTGCCAGCAGCCTGGCGACAGGCTCCTACGAGCAGTACTTC.

Points on this clone: A read error may produce the germline difference seen at one junction end. The chain employs TRBV18 and TRBJ1-1, with 8 bases matching TRBD1. CDR1 is KGHSH, CDR2 LQKENI, per germline. This CDR3 comprises 15 residues. CDR3 in amino acids: CASSPRTGRGTEAFF. CDR3 sequence (DNA): TGTGCCAGCTCGCCACGGACAGGGCGGGGCACTGAAGCTTTCTTT.

V gene TRBV6-1 combines with J gene TRBJ1-1; D is possibly TRBD1 (6 bases). V lost 3 bases to trimming and J lost 0 bases, with 11 bases between them. Germline CDR1 MNHNS, CDR2 SASEGT. There are 15 residues in the CDR3. CDR3: CASSDTDSLNTEAFF. The CDR3 DNA reads TGTGCCAGCAGTGATACGGACAGCCTGAACACTGAAGCTTTCTTT.

The rearrangement links TRBV5-1 to TRBJ1-4; D uncertain. Germline values: CDR1 SGHRS, CDR2 YFSETQ. Trimming shortened V by 4 bases and J by 3 bases, and 10 bases separated the two germline ends. The CDR3 is 14 residues long. The CDR3 DNA is TGCGCCAGCAGCCGAGAGGGAGCTAATGAAAAACTGTTTTTT. Protein sequence: CASSREGANEKLFF.

The chain links TRBV9 to TRBJ2-3, with D uncertain. There are 12 residues in the CDR3. Trimming took off 0 bases at V and 5 bases at J, with 4 bases between the two ends. Germline V CDR1 and CDR2: SGDLS, YYNGEE. The CDR3 is CASSVERDTQYF. The CDR3 DNA follows: TGTGCCAGCAGCGTAGAGAGAGATACGCAGTATTTT. Together with reference TRBV9 and TRBJ2-3, the CDR3 gives the full variable domain: DSGVTQTPKHLITATGQRVTLRCSPRSGDLSVYWYQQSLDQGLQFLIQYYNGEERAKGNILERFSAQQFPDLHSELNLSSLELGDSALYFCASSVERDTQYFGPGTRLTVL.

The chain couples TRBV27 to TRBJ2-7; unclear D gene. Germline assignment: CDR1 MNHEY and CDR2 SMNVEV (reference sequence). V was cut by 2 bases and J by 2 bases, with 13 bases left in between. The CDR3 length is 15 residues. Here the CDR3 DNA reads TGTGCCAGCAGTTTAGGGCTAAATTACGCCTACGAGCAGTACTTC. As protein: CASSLGLNYAYEQYF.

V usage is TRBV6-5 and J usage is TRBJ1-1; the D gene is possibly TRBD1 (6 bases). The V gene's germline CDR1 is MNHEY and CDR2 SVGAGI. The CDR3 loop spans 14 amino acids. The V end lost 6 bases, the J end lost 6 bases, and 17 bases lay between the germline ends. The CDR3 protein is CASRPIGGLAEAFF. The CDR3 region has the DNA TGTGCCAGCAGACCCATTGGGGGCTTGGCTGAAGCTTTCTTT.

The rearrangement joins TRBV30 to TRBJ2-7, with TRBD1 matching over 11 bases. V was pared by 3 bases and J by 0 bases, with 4 bases of the junction left unmatched. In germline, CDR1 is GTSNPN, CDR2 SVGIG (reference sequence). This CDR3 is 15 amino acids long. In DNA, the CDR3 is TGTGCCTGGAGACTCGGGACAGGGGGCTCCTACGAGCAGTACTTC. It yields the protein CAWRLGTGGSYEQYF.

The chain has TRBV5-1 and TRBJ1-1; 9 bases map to TRBD1. CDR3 length equals 15 residues. V lost 0 bases and J lost 4; bases outside the gene matches: 4. Germline loops: CDR1 SGHRS, CDR2 YFSETQ. The CDR3 reads CASSLAGTGPTEAFF. CDR3 DNA: TGCGCCAGCAGCTTGGCCGGGACAGGGCCCACTGAAGCTTTCTTT.

The gene calls are TRBV19 and TRBJ2-7, with 9 nucleotides matching TRBD2. V was pared by 5 bases and J by 6 bases, with 14 bases of the junction left unmatched. The CDR3 contains 16 residues. CDR1 is LNHDA, CDR2 SQIVND, per germline (reference sequence). CDR3 sequence (DNA): TGTGCCAGTAGTGCCTCCCACGGCGGGAGGGTTTTCGAGCAGTACTTC. It yields the protein CASSASHGGRVFEQYF.

The chain carries TRBV30 and TRBJ1-5; D is possibly TRBD1 (5 bases). Germline V lookup: CDR1 GTSNPN, CDR2 SVGIG (reference sequence). The CDR3 consists of 15 residues. Trimming shortened V by 0 bases and J by 0 bases, and 9 bases separated the two germline ends. CDR3 sequence (DNA): TGTGCCTGGAGTGTAGACAGCCATAGCAATCAGCCCCAGCATTTT. It is translated as CAWSVDSHSNQPQHF. Based on the CDR3 plus reference TRBV30 and TRBJ1-5, the full variable domain is SQTIHQWPATLVQPVGSPLSLECTVEGTSNPNLYWYRQAAGRGLQLLFYSVGIGQISSEVPQNLSASRPQDRQFILSSKKLLLSDSGFYLCAWSVDSHSNQPQHFGDGTRLSIL.

CDR3 loop: CASSEELRAEAFF. In DNA form, the CDR3 reads TGTGCCAGCAGTGAAGAGCTCAGGGCTGAAGCTTTCTTT. This chain joins TRBV6-1 and TRBJ1-1, with a possible D match to TRBD1 (5 bases). The V end was cut by 1 base, the J end by 6 bases, with 9 bases between. Looked up from germline, CDR1 is MNHNS and CDR2 is SASEGT. This CDR3 is 13 amino acids long.

The chain has TRBV11-2 and TRBJ1-1; 11 nucleotides match TRBD1. Per germline, CDR1 SGHAT and CDR2 FQNNGV. The CDR3 runs 18 residues. Trimming removed 3 bases from V and 3 bases from J; junction bases left unmatched: 12. This chain's CDR3 is CASSLGFRTGGLYTEAFF. CDR3 in DNA: TGTGCCAGCAGCTTGGGTTTTCGGACAGGGGGCTTATACACTGAAGCTTTCTTT. Full variable domain (missing parts from reference TRBV11-2 and TRBJ1-1): EAGVAQSPRYKIIEKRQSVAFWCNPISGHATLYWYQQILGQGPKLLIQFQNNGVVDDSQLPKDRFSAERLKGVDSTLKIQPAKLEDSAVYLCASSLGFRTGGLYTEAFFGQGTRLTVV.

The chain carries TRBV2 and TRBJ2-2; tentative D call: TRBD1 (6 bases). V lost 1 base, J lost 0 bases, and 9 bases lay in between. This CDR3 contains 16 residues. CDR1 and CDR2 (germline): SNHLY, FYNNEI. Written as DNA, the CDR3 is TGTGCCAGCAGTGAAGTAGGGACAACGAACACCGGGGAGCTGTTTTTT. This translates into CASSEVGTTNTGELFF.

This chain connects TRBV12-5 to TRBJ2-2; 7 bases agree with TRBD1. The germline V gene encodes CDR1 LGHNT and CDR2 FRNRAP. The CDR3 covers 14 residues. J lost 2 bases, V lost 6 bases, and 3 bases had no gene match. The CDR3 nucleotides read TGTGCTAGTGGGAGACAGGGTAACACCGGGGAGCTGTTTTTT. Its translation is CASGRQGNTGELFF.